This T cell receptor (beta chain) is drawn from a study of cytomegalovirus exposure and HLA in healthy donors. The PCR had 60 Vbeta and 13 Jbeta primers. The protocol was immunoSEQ multiplex PCR, while the TCRdb copy is restricted to in-frame clones and leaves out a portion. The sample yields about 69,000 clones, around four fifths seen once. This clone was seen a single time. The antigen is undetermined. Findings of the study overall: Sequencing artifact likely explains a cluster of highly shared sequence variants.

Germline CDR1 and CDR2: SNHLY and FYNNEI. V was shortened by 11 bases and J by 2 bases, with 10 bases between the two germline ends. The CDR3 length is 12 residues. This chain joins TRBV2 and TRBJ1-5, with no clear D. The sequencing sample was made of PBMCs. This sequence was found in a woman under 40 in good health and CMV-seropositive. This chain's CDR3 is CAGQRGNQPQHF. As DNA, the CDR3 is TGTGCCGGTCAGCGGGGCAATCAGCCCCAGCATTTT.